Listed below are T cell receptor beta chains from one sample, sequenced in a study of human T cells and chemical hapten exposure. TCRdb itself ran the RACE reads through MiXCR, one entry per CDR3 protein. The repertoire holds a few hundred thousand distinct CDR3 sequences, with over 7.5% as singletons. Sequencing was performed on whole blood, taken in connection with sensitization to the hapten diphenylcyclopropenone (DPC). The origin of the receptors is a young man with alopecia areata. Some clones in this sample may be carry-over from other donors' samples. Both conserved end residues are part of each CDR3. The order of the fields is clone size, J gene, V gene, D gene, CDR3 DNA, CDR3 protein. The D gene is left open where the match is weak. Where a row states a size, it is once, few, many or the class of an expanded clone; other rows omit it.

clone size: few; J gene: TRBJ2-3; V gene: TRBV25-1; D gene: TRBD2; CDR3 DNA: TGTGCCAGCAGTGTCCACCAGCGGGGGCCCCGCACAGATACGCAGTATTTT; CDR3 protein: CASSVHQRGPRTDTQYF
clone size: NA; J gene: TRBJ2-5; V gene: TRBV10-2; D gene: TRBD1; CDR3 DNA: TGCGCCAGCAGGTGGACCCGACTCACAGGGGCTGAGAGGCAAGAGACCCAGTACTTC; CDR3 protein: CASRWTRLTGAERQETQYF
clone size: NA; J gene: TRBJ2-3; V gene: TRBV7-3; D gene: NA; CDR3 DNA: TGTGCCAGCAGTCCCGGGGAGAGGCAGTATTTT; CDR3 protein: CASSPGERQYF
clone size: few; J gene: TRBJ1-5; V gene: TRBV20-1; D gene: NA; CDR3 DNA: TGCAGTGCTAGAGATCCGGGGGACAGCAATCAGCCCCAGCATTTT; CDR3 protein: CSARDPGDSNQPQHF
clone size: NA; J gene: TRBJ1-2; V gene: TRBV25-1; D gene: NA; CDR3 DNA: TGTGCCAGCAGTGAATACGGGGGAAACTATGGCTACACCTTC; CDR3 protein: CASSEYGGNYGYTF
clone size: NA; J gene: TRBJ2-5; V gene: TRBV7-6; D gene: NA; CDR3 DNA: TGTGCCACTGGGACCGTCTTCCAAGAGACCCAGTACTTC; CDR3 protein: CATGTVFQETQYF
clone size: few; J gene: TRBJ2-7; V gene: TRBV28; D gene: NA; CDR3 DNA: TGTGCCAGCAGTTTAAAGCCACAGGCCCTCTACGAGCAGTACTTC; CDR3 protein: CASSLKPQALYEQYF
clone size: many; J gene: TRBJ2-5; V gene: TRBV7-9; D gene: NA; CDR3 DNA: TGTGCCAGCAGCTTAGCTACTGGACAGGAGACCCAGTACTTC; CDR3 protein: CASSLATGQETQYF
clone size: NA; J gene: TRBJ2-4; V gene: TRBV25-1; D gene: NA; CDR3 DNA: TGTGCCAGCAGTGCCCCCCGATTCAGGGGTCATAACATTCAGTACTTC; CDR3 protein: CASSAPRFRGHNIQYF
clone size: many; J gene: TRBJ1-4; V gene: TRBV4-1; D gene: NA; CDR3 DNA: TGCGCCAGCAGCCAAGCCATAACTAATGAAAAACTGTTTTTT; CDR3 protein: CASSQAITNEKLFF
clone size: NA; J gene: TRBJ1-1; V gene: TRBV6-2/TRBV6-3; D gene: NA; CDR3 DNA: TGTGCCAGCAGTTGGGAAGGCAGGTTCCGGGCTTTCTTT; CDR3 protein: CASSWEGRFRAFF
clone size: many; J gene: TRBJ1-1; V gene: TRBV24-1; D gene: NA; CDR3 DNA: TGTGCCACGAGGACAGAACTGAACACTGAAGCTTTCTTT; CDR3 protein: CATRTELNTEAFF
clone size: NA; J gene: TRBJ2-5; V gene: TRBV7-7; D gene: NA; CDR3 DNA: TGTGCCAGCAGCTTAGAAAAGGGGTCGAAGCTCCAAGAGACCCAGTACTTC; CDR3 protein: CASSLEKGSKLQETQYF
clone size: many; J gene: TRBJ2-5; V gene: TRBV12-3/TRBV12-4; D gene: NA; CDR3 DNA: TGTGCCAGCAGCCCACAGGTCCGGGCTGAGGAGACCCAGTACTTC; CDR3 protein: CASSPQVRAEETQYF